This T cell receptor (beta chain) emerged from a study of post-analysis software for immune sequencing data. Study-wide results and caveats: The study found TRBV5-6, TRBV5-1 and TRBV20-1 among five or six TRBV segments more frequent in patients than controls.

V was shortened by 1 base and J by 6 bases, with 17 bases between the two germline ends. Per germline, CDR1 KGHDR and CDR2 SFDVKD. The CDR3 spans 16 residues. The library was made from cDNA and included unique molecular identifiers. There were about 1 to 10 million T cells, and 480,000 or so cDNA molecules came from them. MiXCR, applied by TCRdb to the PCR reads, yields one record per CDR3 protein. The table shows approximately 630,000 distinct CDR3 sequences, with roughly three fifths occurring only once. This clonotype appeared a few times. Its antigen is as yet unknown. The V gene is TRBV24-1, the J gene TRBJ1-1, with D possibly matching TRBD1 (5 bases). This TCR was recovered from a girl between 2 and 10 years old with multiple sclerosis. Sequences were obtained from blood. The CDR3 coding sequence is TGTGCCACCAGTGATTTAAAGACAGAGGGAAACGCTGAAGCTTTCTTT. Its protein is CATSDLKTEGNAEAFF.